These 8 T cell receptor beta chains were all obtained from the same sample, sequenced in a study of CD8 T cells in ankylosing spondylitis. TCRdb called the 5' RACE reads again in MiXCR, with one record for every CDR3 protein. The table has some 200,000 distinct CDR3 sequences, under 30% seen once; the top ten hold approximately 6.6%. The sequencing input was blood, either unsorted or a sorted T cell fraction (not recorded which). The source is a male donor with ankylosing spondylitis or in good health (not recorded which).

V gene TRBV6-1 combines with J gene TRBJ2-1, with 7 bases identical to TRBD2. V trimming: 5 bases; J trimming: 6 bases; junction bases outside the gene matches: 7. The CDR3 is made up of 14 amino acids. Looked up from germline, CDR1 is MNHNS and CDR2 is SASEGT. CDR3 sequence (DNA): TGTGCCAGCAGTCCCATTTCGGGGGGCAATGAGCAGTTCTTC. Translation: CASSPISGGNEQFF.

This clonotype was observed at least ten times. This chain connects TRBV15 to TRBJ2-2; D is perhaps TRBD1 (6 bases). Germline loops: CDR1 LNHNV, CDR2 YYDKDF (reference sequence). The CDR3 spans 16 residues. V was shortened by 5 bases and J by 1 base, with 14 bases between the two germline ends. The CDR3 DNA follows: TGTGCCACCAGCTCAAGGGACAATCTGAACACCGGGGAGCTGTTTTTT. Protein product: CATSSRDNLNTGELFF.

The chain joins TRBV7-9 to TRBJ2-6, with unresolved D. The CDR3 totals 15 residues. Trimming shortened V by 4 bases and J by 0 bases, and 7 bases separated the two germline ends. CDR1 is SEHNR, CDR2 FQNEAQ, per germline (reference sequence). CDR3 sequence (DNA): TGTGCCAGCAGCTCTCCAAGCTCTGGGGCCAACGTCCTGACTTTC. It yields the protein CASSSPSSGANVLTF.

The J gene is TRBJ2-1, the V gene TRBV20-1; 8 nucleotides agree with TRBD2. V shed 2 bases, J shed 8 bases, and the junction held 8 bases outside the gene matches. The CDR3 spans 14 residues. From germline, CDR1 is DFQATT and CDR2 SNEGSKA (reference sequence). Written as DNA, the CDR3 is TGCAGTGCTAGACCCAGCGGGAGCGAAGATGAGCAGTTCTTC. It codes for CSARPSGSEDEQFF.

In this sample, this clonotype turned up many times. CDR3 region: CSATTGSNTEAFF. The DNA for the CDR3 is TGCAGCGCTACGACAGGGTCAAACACTGAAGCTTTCTTT. This rearrangement joins TRBV29-1 to TRBJ1-1; 7 positions agree with TRBD1. Trimming at V came to 7 bases and at J to 2 bases, leaving 7 bases not matched to a gene. The CDR3 is 13 residues long. Germline V gene sequence: CDR1 SQVTM, CDR2 ANQGSEA.

This clonotype was detected many times. The rearrangement links TRBV3-1 to TRBJ2-5; TRBD2 aligns across 10 bases. The V gene's germline CDR1 is LGHDT and CDR2 YNNKEL (reference sequence). The CDR3 consists of 16 residues. Trimming removed 3 bases from V and 3 bases from J; junction bases left unmatched: 7. CDR3: CASSQSGSGRKETQYF. CDR3 coding DNA: TGTGCCAGCAGCCAGTCGGGTAGCGGGAGGAAAGAGACCCAGTACTTC.

This clonotype was seen ten or more times. The chain carries TRBV4-2 and TRBJ2-2; D might be TRBD1 (5 bases). The CDR3 runs to 15 residues. CDR1 is LGHNA and CDR2 is YNFKEQ in the germline V gene. The V gene lost 0 bases and the J gene lost 4 bases, with 9 bases spanning the gap. CDR3 residues: CASSQDRVGTGELFF. CDR3 DNA: TGTGCCAGCAGCCAAGACAGGGTTGGCACCGGGGAGCTGTTTTTT.

This clonotype was seen repeatedly, ten times or more. This chain joins TRBV20-1 and TRBJ1-1; D gene ambiguous. Trimming took 6 bases from V and 9 from J, leaving 11 bases between them. This CDR3 comprises 10 residues. Germline loops: CDR1 DFQATT, CDR2 SNEGSKA (reference sequence). CDR3 DNA: TGCAGTGCCACCCCCCCAAAAGCTTTCTTT. It is translated as CSATPPKAFF.